This T cell receptor beta chain originates from a study of blood T cell repertoires in COVID-19 (dated by TCRdb to about 2020). At the level of the whole study: Samples from collaborators originated in the United States, Italy and Spain and spanned both the acute and convalescent phases of COVID-19. A freely available public database, intended as a resource for researchers studying the immune response to SARS-CoV-2, is where the repertoires were released. A de-identified subject ID, COVID-19 status, age in years and sex were almost always included in the sample metadata. Subjects who had been exposed to COVID-19, were actively infected with it, or had recovered from it provided the deeply sampled blood TCRbeta repertoires that made up the dataset. Where available, HLA class I and class II types were obtained from metadata supplied by the sample provider rather than from assay-based typing. The samples were drawn from two sources: the first 160 participants of the ongoing ImmuneRACE study, and about 1,300 subjects contributed by 6 global collaborators. The material from the prospective study consisted of cDNA or gDNA derived from T cells, B-cell-depleted T cells, or PBMCs.

The investigation overall reported the following: The amount of clinical and demographic metadata varied by source and participant and was provided uncurated.

TCRbeta CDR3 regions were amplified from genomic DNA by means of the immunoSEQ Assay, a bias-controlled multiplex PCR. In the paper's pipeline: Nucleated cell counts per sample were estimated from amplification of reference gene primers within the assay. To quantify the absolute abundance of each unique TCRbeta CDR3 rearrangement, sequence reads were collapsed and filtered. For each sample, productive Simpson clonality was calculated by taking the square root of Simpson's diversity index across productive rearrangements. Imported from immuneACCESS, the table was reduced by TCRdb to in-frame sequences with V and J called. These copies leave out some clones; in studies compared against another copy, an unresolved V gene accounts for under half, and the cause of the remainder is not known. D and trimming were read from the DNA, whereas the V and J calls and clone size are those reported in that table. This sample gives 180,000 or so clones in total; more than 70% of them show up just once. The leading ten clones occupy 15% to 20% of the sample.

One collaborating source in Seattle enrolled patients during active infection and followed them longitudinally through the course of disease. Each collaborating institution followed its own protocols to collect whole blood in K2EDTA tubes. For TCRbeta analysis, collaborators shipped samples as frozen whole blood, isolated PBMCs, or DNA extracted from either of those sample types. Trimming takes 2 bases from V and 5 bases from J, and the germline ends sit 12 bases apart. CDR1 and CDR2, looked up from the germline V gene, are MNHEY and SVGAGI. The CDR3 numbers 14 residues from cysteine through phenylalanine. The sequence is cut down to CDR3 DNA, 42 bases in frame from base 1. This clone was observed a single time. Its antigen has not been determined. Base qualities are not provided; no much larger clone lies one nucleotide away.

The source is an older person with COVID-19, enrolled during active disease. The chain is made from TRBV6-5 and TRBJ1-1; there is no confident call for the D gene. The sample consisted of peripheral blood. CDR3 reads: CASSYDLYGTEAFF. The bases read TGTGCCAGCAGTTACGATCTATACGGGACTGAAGCTTTCTTT.